The 27 T cell receptor beta chains given below trace back to one sample, sequenced in a study of cytomegalovirus exposure and HLA in healthy donors. It was with 60 Vbeta and 13 Jbeta primers that the PCR ran. The data were produced by immunoSEQ multiplex PCR, yet TCRdb's version contains in-frame clones alone and is incomplete. The data show 120,000 or so clones, with approximately 80% seen just once and around 3.9% held by the top ten. Sample: PBMCs. The source is a human donor in good health.

The V gene is TRBV5-4, the J gene TRBJ2-1; no clear D gene. The CDR3 sequence is 13 residues long. The ends were cut back, 0 bases at V and 9 bases at J, with 10 bases in the middle. The germline V gene has CDR1 SGHNT and CDR2 YYREEE (reference sequence). In DNA, the CDR3 is TGTGCCAGCAGCTTGGAAGTCAGCGCTGAGCAGTTCTTC. Protein: CASSLEVSAEQFF.

The rearrangement joins TRBV5-6 to TRBJ2-5; D possibly corresponds to TRBD2 (6 bases). The J call is doubtful: the DNA matches TRBJ2-7 better. CDR3 length equals 12 residues. Per the germline V gene, CDR1 is SGHDT and CDR2 is YYEEEE. The CDR3 coding sequence is TGTGCCAGCAGCTTCGGGGGTTACGAGCAGTACTTC. Protein sequence: CASSFGGYEQYF.

The chain uses TRBV6-6 and TRBJ2-7; 8 nucleotides agree with TRBD1. This CDR3 contains 16 residues. Trimming cost V 6 bases and J 5 bases; bases outside gene matches: 15. From germline, CDR1 is MNHNY and CDR2 SVGAGI (reference sequence). The CDR3: CASSVTGGPRRDEQYF. The DNA for the CDR3 is TGTGCCAGCAGCGTCACAGGGGGTCCAAGGCGGGACGAGCAGTACTTC.

A word on this clone: Other DNA sequences of this sample code for an identical CDR3. The chain recombines TRBV2 with TRBJ1-2, with TRBD1 as a possible D gene (6 bases). V dropped 5 bases and J dropped 8 bases, with 12 bases sitting between them. The length of the CDR3 is 12 residues. CDR1 and CDR2 from the germline V gene are SNHLY and FYNNEI. CDR3 nucleotides: TGTGCCAGCAGTCCGGACAGAGGCGGCTACACCTTC. This encodes CASSPDRGGYTF.

This rearrangement joins TRBV28 to TRBJ2-7; 14 bases fit TRBD2. The germline gives CDR1 MDHEN, CDR2 SYDVKM. After removal of 5 bases from V and 4 bases from J, the junction contained 16 bases not matched to a gene. This CDR3 is 19 amino acids long. CDR3 in amino acids: CASSHGLAGGTTPDYEQYF. The CDR3 DNA sequence: TGTGCCAGCAGTCATGGACTAGCGGGAGGTACTACCCCCGATTACGAGCAGTACTTC.

This clone was detected once. The chain employs TRBV5-1 and TRBJ2-1; TRBD1 matches 10 bases. CDR3 length: 15 residues. With 4 bases clipped from V and 6 bases from J, the junction kept 7 bases outside the gene matches. CDR1 is SGHRS and CDR2 is YFSETQ in the germline V gene. Here the CDR3 DNA reads TGCGCCAGCAGCAAGACAGGGGGCGGAGGCAATGAGCAGTTCTTC. Its translation is CASSKTGGGGNEQFF.

This rearrangement joins TRBV4-1 to TRBJ2-7, with D perhaps matching TRBD1 (5 bases). Trimming pared 0 bases from V and 12 bases from J, leaving 12 bases between. Germline V gene sequence: CDR1 MGHRA, CDR2 YSYEKL. The CDR3 is 12 residues long. This chain's CDR3 is CASSQDYGQSYF. The CDR3 DNA is TGCGCCAGCAGCCAAGATTATGGACAATCGTACTTC.

The chain carries TRBV18 and TRBJ2-7, with 10 bases aligning to TRBD1. J was trimmed by 4 bases and V by 1 base; bases with no gene match: 7. Germline assignment: CDR1 KGHSH and CDR2 LQKENI. The CDR3 covers 16 residues. The CDR3 here is CASSPLGTGAGYEQYF. CDR3 nucleotide sequence: TGTGCCAGCTCACCACTAGGGACAGGGGCAGGGTACGAGCAGTACTTC. Full variable domain (missing parts from reference TRBV18 and TRBJ2-7): NAGVMQNPRHLVRRRGQEARLRCSPMKGHSHVYWYRQLPEEGLKFMVYLQKENIIDESGMPKERFSAEFPKEGPSILRIQQVVRGDSAAYFCASSPLGTGAGYEQYFGPGTRLTVT.

There are a few counts of this clone. This chain links TRBV6-1 with TRBJ2-7, with a weak D call TRBD1 (6 bases). Germline V gene sequence: CDR1 MNHNS, CDR2 SASEGT. V was shortened by 6 bases and J by 2 bases, with 17 bases between the two germline ends. This CDR3 region has 15 residues. The CDR3 DNA reads TGTGCCAGCAGCCTACAGGGAACCTTAACCTACGAGCAGTACTTC. Translation gives CASSLQGTLTYEQYF.

For this clone: Compared with germline, one end of the junction differs, possibly owing to a read error. The V gene is TRBV15, the J gene TRBJ2-6; D perhaps matches TRBD1 (5 bases). Germline V CDR1 and CDR2: LNHNV, YYDKDF (reference sequence). The CDR3 length is 16 residues. The CDR3 region is CATSRDTGSGANGLTF. CDR3 coding DNA: TGTGCCACCAGCAGAGACACAGGCTCTGGGGCCAACGGCCTGACTTTC.

Concerning this clone itself: The same CDR3 also results from other DNA sequences found in this sample. The CDR3: CASSLTGPLGRQETQYF. CDR3 sequence (DNA): TGTGCCAGCAGTCTAACAGGGCCCCTAGGTAGACAAGAGACCCAGTACTTC. The chain couples TRBV28 to TRBJ2-5, with a possible D match to TRBD1 (6 bases). This CDR3 has 17 amino acids. Trimming stripped 5 bases from V and 2 bases from J, with 21 bases between. Germline CDR1 is MDHEN and CDR2 is SYDVKM.

The V gene is TRBV11-1, the J gene TRBJ2-7; 9 bases agree with TRBD1. In germline, CDR1 is SGHAT, CDR2 FQDESV (reference sequence). This CDR3 comprises 14 residues. V gave up 6 bases and J gave up 9 bases; unmatched junction bases: 12. For the CDR3, the DNA is TGTGCCAGCAGTGCCGGGACAGGGTCCCCCCGGCAGTACTTC. It codes for CASSAGTGSPRQYF.

This chain links TRBV28 with TRBJ2-7; 8 bases are a match to TRBD1. The V and J ends lost 2 bases and 4 bases, in that order; junction bases with no gene match: 4. The CDR3 covers 14 residues. From germline, CDR1 is MDHEN and CDR2 SYDVKM. The CDR3 sequence is CASSLQGAVYEQYF. CDR3 nucleotides: TGTGCCAGCAGTTTACAGGGGGCCGTATACGAGCAGTACTTC.

V usage is TRBV5-6 and J usage is TRBJ1-5, with 10 bases matching TRBD1. Germline CDR1 SGHDT, CDR2 YYEEEE. The trim removed 4 bases at V and 4 bases at J, leaving 5 bases unmatched. CDR3 length: 15 residues. CDR3 sequence: CASSGQGGLNQPQHF. The DNA for the CDR3 is TGTGCCAGCAGCGGACAGGGGGGTCTGAATCAGCCCCAGCATTTT. Drawing the rest from reference TRBV5-6 and TRBJ1-5, the complete variable domain is DAGVTQSPTHLIKTRGQQVTLRCSPKSGHDTVSWYQQALGQGPQFIFQYYEEEERQRGNFPDRFSGHQFPNYSSELNVNALLLGDSALYLCASSGQGGLNQPQHFGDGTRLSIL.

V and J are TRBV27 and TRBJ2-7; perhaps TRBD1 as D (6 bases). Trimming shortened V by 4 bases and J by 3 bases, and 13 bases separated the two germline ends. Germline lookup yields CDR1 MNHEY and CDR2 SMNVEV (reference sequence). CDR3 length: 14 amino acids. The DNA for the CDR3 is TGTGCCAGCAGTTCACAGGGATCCGACTACGAGCAGTACTTC. Amino acids: CASSSQGSDYEQYF.

This clone has only a few counts. The chain carries TRBV19 and TRBJ1-1; 8 bases align to TRBD1. The CDR3 extends over 14 amino acids. The V gene's germline CDR1 is LNHDA and CDR2 SQIVND (reference sequence). V dropped 4 bases and J dropped 5; count of bases not matched to a gene: 6. The DNA of the CDR3 is TGTGCCAGTAGTAACCAGGGGGCGCGTACTGAAGCTTTCTTT. Translated: CASSNQGARTEAFF. Full variable domain (outside the CDR3, taken from reference TRBV19 and TRBJ1-1): DGGITQSPKYLFRKEGQNVTLSCEQNLNHDAMYWYRQDPGQGLRLIYYSQIVNDFQKGDIAEGYSVSREKKESFPLTVTSAQKNPTAFYLCASSNQGARTEAFFGQGTRLTVV.

The CDR3: CASSLAGTSGSPTDTQYF. The CDR3 nucleotides read TGTGCCAGCAGCTTAGCGGGGACTAGCGGGAGCCCCACAGATACGCAGTATTTT. The gene calls are TRBV7-9 and TRBJ2-3; 14 bases map to TRBD2. The CDR3 loop spans 18 amino acids. The germline CDR1 and CDR2 sequences are SEHNR and FQNEAQ (reference sequence). V was pared by 0 bases and J by 2 bases, with 4 bases of the junction left unmatched. The whole variable domain, remainder taken from reference TRBV7-9 and TRBJ2-3, is DTGVSQNPRHKITKRGQNVTFRCDPISEHNRLYWYRQTLGQGPEFLTYFQNEAQLEKSRLLSDRFSAERPKGSFSTLEIQRTEQGDSAMYLCASSLAGTSGSPTDTQYFGPGTRLTVL.

The chain couples TRBV27 to TRBJ2-5; tentative D call: TRBD2 (6 bases). Trimming stripped 2 bases from V and 2 bases from J, with 12 bases between. The CDR3 extends over 15 amino acids. CDR1 is MNHEY, CDR2 SMNVEV, per germline (reference sequence). CDR3 protein: CASSLGAGQQETQYF. The CDR3 nucleotides read TGTGCCAGCAGTTTAGGAGCGGGCCAACAAGAGACCCAGTACTTC.

The rearrangement links TRBV28 to TRBJ1-5, with a tentative D call TRBD1 (6 bases). V dropped 7 bases and J dropped 3 bases, with 13 bases sitting between them. The germline CDR1 and CDR2 sequences are MDHEN and SYDVKM. The CDR3 has 14 residues. The CDR3 reads CASTTQGHNQPQHF. The CDR3 nucleotides are TGTGCCAGCACTACGCAGGGACACAATCAGCCCCAGCATTTT.

V gene TRBV9 combines with J gene TRBJ2-1; 11 nucleotides agree with TRBD2. Germline CDR1 reads SGDLS; CDR2 reads YYNGEE. CDR3 length: 17 amino acids. The ends lost 0 bases at V and 8 bases at J; junction bases unmatched: 10. Written as DNA, the CDR3 is TGTGCCAGCAGCGTAGGTACTAGCGGGAGCTCTTTCCATGAGCAGTTCTTC. This sequence encodes CASSVGTSGSSFHEQFF.

The V and J genes are TRBV4-1 and TRBJ2-1; TRBD2 aligns across 13 bases. This CDR3 is 14 amino acids long. From germline, CDR1 is MGHRA and CDR2 YSYEKL. V lost 5 bases to trimming and J lost 8 bases; unmatched junction nucleotides: 3. In DNA, the CDR3 is TGCGCCAGCAGCGGACTAGCGGGAGACGATGAGCAGTTCTTC. Its translation is CASSGLAGDDEQFF.

The chain combines TRBV2 with TRBJ2-2, with D tentatively TRBD1 (5 bases). This CDR3 has 15 residues. The V and J ends lost 2 bases and 7 bases respectively, with 14 bases between them. The germline gives CDR1 SNHLY, CDR2 FYNNEI. The CDR3 loop is CASSENGRGIGELFF. The CDR3 DNA reads TGTGCCAGCAGTGAAAATGGTAGGGGTATCGGGGAGCTGTTTTTT.

This clone was seen just once. Written as DNA, the CDR3 is TGTGCCACCCAGACAGGGGACAAAAACATTCAGTACTTC. Translation gives CATQTGDKNIQYF. The chain couples TRBV28 to TRBJ2-4; 8 nucleotides line up with TRBD1. Germline V lookup: CDR1 MDHEN, CDR2 SYDVKM. The CDR3 runs to 13 residues. The V gene end was trimmed by 10 bases and the J gene end by 3 bases; junction bases not matched to a gene: 5.

This clone occurred a few times. This sequence joins TRBV5-1 and TRBJ1-1, with D perhaps TRBD1 (6 bases). The ends were cut back, 2 bases at V and 0 bases at J, with 11 bases in the middle. The CDR3 contains 15 residues. Germline CDR1 is SGHRS and CDR2 is YFSETQ. The CDR3, as DNA: TGCGCCAGCAGCTTCCAGGGGAACATGAACACTGAAGCTTTCTTT. Residues: CASSFQGNMNTEAFF. Drawing the rest from reference TRBV5-1 and TRBJ1-1, the complete variable domain is KAGVTQTPRYLIKTRGQQVTLSCSPISGHRSVSWYQQTPGQGLQFLFEYFSETQRNKGNFPGRFSGRQFSNSRSEMNVSTLELGDSALYLCASSFQGNMNTEAFFGQGTRLTVV.

This chain links TRBV6-6 with TRBJ1-2, with D possibly matching TRBD1 (6 bases). The CDR3 sequence is 14 residues long. The germline gives CDR1 MNHNY, CDR2 SVGAGI (reference sequence). V lost 5 bases to trimming and J lost 4 bases, with 14 bases between them. For the CDR3, the DNA is TGTGCCAGCAGTCGATCGGGGGGCATCTATGGCTACACCTTC. Encoded protein: CASSRSGGIYGYTF.

This clone was observed a few times. The J gene is TRBJ1-1, the V gene TRBV5-1; D is possibly TRBD1 (6 bases). CDR1 and CDR2 from the germline V gene are SGHRS and YFSETQ. Trimming cost V 0 bases and J 5 bases, with 11 bases left between them. There are 14 residues in the CDR3. The CDR3 nucleotides are TGCGCCAGCAGCTTGGGTTCAGGGGATACTGAAGCTTTCTTT. Its translation is CASSLGSGDTEAFF.

V gene TRBV5-4 combines with J gene TRBJ2-5; perhaps TRBD2 as D (6 bases). The end of the DNA is better explained by TRBJ2-7, so the J call may be wrong. Looked up from germline, CDR1 is SGHNT and CDR2 is YYREEE (reference sequence). The CDR3 contains 20 residues. The CDR3 DNA sequence: TGTGCCAGCAGCCCGACCGGGCTAGCGAGTTCCTTTGGATCTTCCTACGAGCAGTACTTC. It specifies CASSPTGLASSFGSSYEQYF.